A single sample gave rise to the 17 T cell receptor beta chains below, sequenced in a study of T-cell reconstitution after alpha-beta-depleted transplantation in children. A TCRbeta library incorporating unique molecular identifiers was prepared. TCRdb re-derived calls from the PCR reads in MiXCR, one entry per CDR3 protein. The table includes some 440,000 distinct CDR3 sequences, roughly 17% detected once. Material: PBMCs, mostly from graft donor cells, obtained 360 days after TCRalphabeta/CD19-depleted stem cell transplant. These receptors were obtained from a boy in the first two years of life who had a stem cell transplant for Wiskott-Aldrich syndrome, so the T cells may come from the graft donor.

The genes are TRBV24-1 and TRBJ2-2; 8 nucleotides align to TRBD1. Unmatched junction bases numbered 3, after V lost 4 bases and J lost 0 bases. Germline CDR1 is KGHDR and CDR2 is SFDVKD. The CDR3 is 16 amino acids. CDR3: CATSDLDRANTGELFF. The CDR3 DNA follows: TGTGCCACCAGTGACCTGGACAGGGCGAACACCGGGGAGCTGTTTTTT.

This clonotype has more than one count but fewer than ten. The chain employs TRBV12-3 or TRBV12-4 and TRBJ2-6; tentative D call: TRBD1 (6 bases). The CDR3 contains 15 residues. Trimming left V 10 bases short and J 0 bases short, with 13 bases between. The CDR3 sequence is CAIITGNSGANVLTF. The CDR3 region has the DNA TGTGCCATCATAACAGGGAACTCTGGGGCCAACGTCCTGACTTTC.

The chain recombines TRBV12-3 or TRBV12-4 with TRBJ1-6; the D gene is possibly TRBD1 (5 bases). Trimming left V 6 bases short and J 14 bases short, with 20 bases between. The CDR3 length is 14 residues. The chain's CDR3 is CASRTTGAQRALHF. The CDR3 bases are TGTGCCAGCAGAACCACCGGGGCCCAGCGGGCCCTCCACTTT.

This clonotype appeared a few times. The CDR3 sequence: CASSTGTGGVQETQYF. The CDR3 DNA follows: TGTGCCAGCAGCACCGGGACAGGGGGCGTCCAAGAGACCCAGTACTTC. The chain links TRBV12-3 or TRBV12-4 to TRBJ2-5, with 12 positions matching TRBD1. The CDR3 runs 16 residues. After removal of 6 bases from V and 1 base from J, the junction contained 6 bases not matched to a gene.

In its sample, this clonotype was seen a few times. V is TRBV5-1 and J is TRBJ2-7; 7 nucleotides agree with TRBD1. After removal of 4 bases from V and 2 bases from J, the junction contained 9 bases not matched to a gene. The CDR3 extends over 15 amino acids. Germline CDR1 is SGHRS and CDR2 is YFSETQ. The CDR3 nucleotides read TGCGCCAGCAGCCTCCGGGACAGAGCACCCTACGAGCAGTACTTC. It encodes CASSLRDRAPYEQYF.

A few counts support this clonotype. The V call is TRBV12-3 or TRBV12-4, the J call TRBJ2-3; 7 bases are shared with TRBD2. The CDR3 length is 15 residues. V trimming: 2 bases; J trimming: 2 bases; junction bases outside the gene matches: 4. The CDR3 nucleotides read TGTGCCAGCAGTTTAAAGGGACTAAACACAGATACGCAGTATTTT. Translation: CASSLKGLNTDTQYF.

The CDR3 nucleotides read TGCAGTGCTAGAGCCCCCCGTTGGGACAGGGGATGGGACGAGCAGTACTTC. Encoded protein: CSARAPRWDRGWDEQYF. V is TRBV20-1 and J is TRBJ2-7; 10 bases are a match to TRBD1. The J segment lost 5 bases and the V segment lost 1 base, leaving 14 bases of the junction unmatched. In germline, CDR1 is DFQATT, CDR2 SNEGSKA (reference sequence). The CDR3 runs 17 residues.

The V gene is TRBV12-3 or TRBV12-4, the J gene TRBJ2-3, with 8 bases identical to TRBD1. This CDR3 region has 17 residues. Trimming removed 5 bases from V and 2 bases from J; junction bases left unmatched: 12. The CDR3 reads CASSQPDRANFTDTQYF. In DNA form, the CDR3 reads TGTGCCAGCAGTCAACCGGACAGGGCCAACTTCACAGATACGCAGTATTTT.

This clonotype was counted only a few times. The gene calls are TRBV5-1 and TRBJ1-1; the D is unclear. Germline V gene sequence: CDR1 SGHRS, CDR2 YFSETQ. This CDR3 is built from 14 residues. The V gene lost 1 base and the J gene lost 1 base, with 8 bases spanning the gap. The CDR3: CASSLKGGNTEAFF. The DNA of the CDR3 is TGCGCCAGCAGCTTGAAGGGCGGGAACACTGAAGCTTTCTTT.

The chain recombines TRBV7-7 with TRBJ2-7; D unclear. Germline CDR1 and CDR2: SSHAT and FNYEAQ (reference sequence). Trimming pared 1 base from V and 3 bases from J, leaving 10 bases between. The CDR3 consists of 14 residues. The CDR3 DNA sequence: TGTGCCAGCAGCTTAGGTCGAGTGGGCTACGAGCAGTACTTC. Protein sequence: CASSLGRVGYEQYF.

The rearrangement links TRBV20-1 to TRBJ2-3; D perhaps matches TRBD2 (6 bases). V lost 3 bases and J lost 2, with 21 bases in between. Germline-derived CDR1 and CDR2 are DFQATT and SNEGSKA (reference sequence). There are 17 residues in the CDR3. In DNA form, the CDR3 reads TGCAGTGCTAGGTCTATCGGCGGGAATTTACACACAGATACGCAGTATTTT. This codes for CSARSIGGNLHTDTQYF.

The chain is built from TRBV2 and TRBJ2-7, with 10 bases identical to TRBD1. CDR3 length: 14 amino acids. Trimming removed 6 bases from V and 4 bases from J; junction bases left unmatched: 6. CDR1 and CDR2 from the germline V gene are SNHLY and FYNNEI. The DNA for the CDR3 is TGTGCCAGCAGCGGTCGGGACAGGGGTTACGAGCAGTACTTC. The encoded protein is CASSGRDRGYEQYF. The full variable domain, rest sourced from reference TRBV2 and TRBJ2-7, is EPEVTQTPSHQVTQMGQEVILRCVPISNHLYFYWYRQILGQKVEFLVSFYNNEISEKSEIFDDQFSVERPDGSNFTLKIRSTKLEDSAMYFCASSGRDRGYEQYFGPGTRLTVT.

The V and J genes are TRBV7-8 and TRBJ2-7, with 12 bases that match TRBD2. The junction had 3 bases not matched to a gene; V was cut back by 3 bases and J by 3 bases. The germline V gene has CDR1 SGHVS and CDR2 FQNEAQ. The CDR3 runs 15 residues. CDR3 amino acids: CASSFRTSGDYEQYF. The CDR3 DNA reads TGTGCCAGCAGCTTCCGGACTAGCGGGGACTACGAGCAGTACTTC.

The gene calls are TRBV20-1 and TRBJ1-1; TRBD1 might be the D (5 bases). V was pared by 6 bases and J by 4 bases, with 18 bases between. This CDR3 region has 14 residues. The germline CDR1 and CDR2 sequences are DFQATT and SNEGSKA (reference sequence). The CDR3 sequence: CSAPGRGLRTEAFF. The DNA for the CDR3 is TGCAGTGCACCCGGGAGGGGTTTACGCACTGAAGCTTTCTTT.

V and J are TRBV5-1 and TRBJ2-3, with TRBD1 matching 12 bases. In germline, CDR1 is SGHRS, CDR2 YFSETQ. CDR3 length: 16 amino acids. J was trimmed by 8 bases and V by 6 bases; bases with no gene match: 13. CDR3 sequence: CASTSLPGQGARTQYF. For the CDR3, the DNA is TGCGCCAGCACCTCACTCCCGGGACAGGGGGCGCGTACGCAGTATTTT.

V and J are TRBV4-3 and TRBJ1-1, with TRBD1 identical over 7 bases. Unmatched junction bases numbered 6, after V lost 4 bases and J lost 7 bases. CDR1 is LGHNA, CDR2 YSLEER, per germline. The CDR3 covers 13 residues. CDR3 in DNA: TGCGCCAGCAGCCGCGCAGGGGGGATTGAAGCTTTCTTT. Translating gives CASSRAGGIEAFF.

The rearrangement links TRBV12-3 or TRBV12-4 to TRBJ2-3, with a tentative D call TRBD2 (5 bases). The germline V and J ends were trimmed by 3 bases and 0 bases, with 10 bases remaining between them. This CDR3 contains 15 residues. CDR3: CASSFAGHSTDTQYF. The CDR3, as DNA: TGTGCCAGCAGTTTCGCGGGCCATAGCACAGATACGCAGTATTTT.